This TCR beta chain is from a study of radiotherapy plus CTLA-4 blockade in lung cancer. A remark on this clone: Antigen specificity is unknown.

Participants had chemo-refractory metastatic non-small-cell lung cancer and were treated with focal radiation plus ipilimumab CTLA-4 blockade. The CDR3 loop spans 13 amino acids. CDR1 and CDR2 from the germline V gene are SGHNT and YYREEE (reference sequence). With 2 bases clipped from V and 4 bases from J, the junction kept 3 bases outside the gene matches. Study-level points and caveats: TCR clones from tumors expanded in blood after radiotherapy plus ipilimumab.

Profiled with immunoSEQ multiplex PCR; TCRdb holds only in-frame clones, not every one. Of more than 90,000 clones listed, roughly 80% are singletons. The chain carries TRBV5-4 and TRBJ2-7, with TRBD2 matching 7 bases. The sequences come from peripheral blood, collected from a patient treated with radiotherapy plus ipilimumab. The receptor's source is a human donor with non-small cell lung cancer that progressed on radiotherapy plus ipilimumab. CDR3 bases: TGTGCCAGCAGCTTTCACGGGGGGTACGAGCAGTACTTC. Translated: CASSFHGGYEQYF.